This entry describes one T cell receptor beta chain. Its antigen is unknown. The V gene's germline CDR1 is MNHEY and CDR2 SVGAGI. Trimming left V 6 bases short and J 0 bases short, with 9 bases between. This CDR3 region has 13 residues. This sample was taken from a study of CD8+ T cells in alopecia areata. Extraction and reverse transcription of RNA yielded cDNA as the sequencing template. The protocol was immunoSEQ multiplex PCR, while the TCRdb copy is restricted to in-frame clones and leaves out a portion. The data contain roughly 97,000 clones, 41% of them seen just once; the ten biggest clones take up about 1.4%. Study outcomes and limitations: Resident alphabeta T-cell populations of normal skin are likewise subject to sequencing in scalp samples.

The J gene is TRBJ2-7, the V gene TRBV6-5, with TRBD2 as a possible D gene (5 bases). The clonotype comes from a human donor with alopecia areata. The sequenced sample consisted of CD4+ T cells sorted from blood. CDR3 region: CASRRGSSYEQYF. The DNA of the CDR3 is TGTGCCAGCAGGCGTGGGAGCTCCTACGAGCAGTACTTC.